The entry below describes one T cell receptor (beta chain). Its target is unknown. V dropped 5 bases and J dropped 0 bases, with 14 bases sitting between them. The CDR3 has 16 amino acids. Germline CDR1 reads MGHDK; CDR2 reads SYGVNS. This specimen comes from a study of siplizumab effects on memory and regulatory T cells. Study results and caveats: In unstimulated cells, naive T cells appeared more diverse than memory T cells and seemed major alloresponse contributors.

Here immunoSEQ multiplex PCR was the method, and the copy in TCRdb shows in-frame clones only, minus some. Of over 100,000 clones in the sample, 92% were seen once. The chain carries TRBV25-1 and TRBJ1-3, with a tentative D call TRBD1 (6 bases). This sequence was found in a human donor in good health. The specimen sequenced was Tregs sorted from blood. In DNA form, the CDR3 reads TGTGCCAGCAGTCCCTCGGGGGGCCTCTCTGGAAACACCATATATTTT. Its translation: CASSPSGGLSGNTIYF.